The 6 T cell receptor beta chains below all came from one sample that was sequenced in a study of monozygotic twins with inflammatory bowel disease. TCRdb reanalyzed the 5' RACE reads, giving one entry per CDR3 protein sequence and no DNA. The ten top clones account for approximately 2.8%, within a sample of approximately 400,000 distinct CDR3 sequences. Sequenced material: blood. These receptor sequences come from a human donor with ulcerative colitis or Crohn's disease, or a healthy co-twin of an affected twin (not recorded which).

This chain connects TRBV3-1 to TRBJ1-1; TCRdb's D gene call, TRBD1, goes unchecked for lack of DNA. This CDR3 is 14 amino acids long. CDR1 LGHDT and CDR2 YNNKEL come from the germline V gene (reference sequence). CDR3 loop: CASSQGGLMTEAFF. The whole variable domain, filled in from reference TRBV3-1 and TRBJ1-1, reads DTAVSQTPKYLVTQMGNDKSIKCEQNLGHDTMYWYKQDSKKFLKIMFSYNNKELIINETVPNRFSPKSPDKAHLNLHINSLELGDSAVYFCASSQGGLMTEAFFGQGTRLTVV.

The V gene is TRBV5-1, the J gene TRBJ1-1; there is no DNA to check the TCRdb D call of TRBD1. The CDR3 covers 16 residues. The germline gives CDR1 SGHRS, CDR2 YFSETQ. CDR3 sequence reads: CASSLGQGAVNTEAFF. The whole variable domain, filled in from reference TRBV5-1 and TRBJ1-1, reads KAGVTQTPRYLIKTRGQQVTLSCSPISGHRSVSWYQQTPGQGLQFLFEYFSETQRNKGNFPGRFSGRQFSNSRSEMNVSTLELGDSALYLCASSLGQGAVNTEAFFGQGTRLTVV.

The V and J genes are TRBV20-1 and TRBJ1-5; TCRdb calls TRBD1, which cannot be checked without DNA. The CDR3 is made up of 16 amino acids. Germline V lookup: CDR1 DFQATT, CDR2 SNEGSKA (reference sequence). CDR3 in amino acids: CSARDPRQKLKQPQHF.

This chain joins TRBV19 and TRBJ1-5; TCRdb's D call of TRBD1 is untestable without DNA. The germline CDR1 and CDR2 sequences are LNHDA and SQIVND (reference sequence). The CDR3 sequence is 15 residues long. The chain's CDR3 is CASKMDRDLSQPQHF.

This chain connects TRBV19 to TRBJ1-1; checking the TCRdb D call of TRBD1 is not possible without DNA. Germline CDR1 and CDR2: LNHDA and SQIVND (reference sequence). The CDR3 spans 11 residues. CDR3 amino acids: CASSWGSGAFF.

The rearrangement joins TRBV6-2 or TRBV6-3 to TRBJ2-7; no DNA is available, so the TRBD2 call from TCRdb remains unchecked. CDR1 is MNHEY, CDR2 SVGEGT, per germline. The CDR3 is 20 amino acids. The CDR3 reads CASSYSWGPNSLAPLREQYF.